The rows below give T cell receptor beta chains drawn from one sample of a study of blood T cell repertoires in COVID-19. TCRdb's table, derived via immunoSEQ multiplex PCR, lists solely in-frame clones and lacks some. Of roughly 250,000 clones in the sample, 87% were seen once. Source material: peripheral blood. All receptors derive from a man aged 55 to 70 who had recovered from COVID-19. Each CDR3 is given with its conserved first and last residue. The D gene is left open where the match is weak. The listing skips clone size in some rows; elsewhere it reads once, few, many or a size class.

v_gene: TRBV6-6
d_gene: TRBD1
j_gene: TRBJ1-1
abundance: -
CDR3aa: CASMGQLNTEAFF
CDR3nt: TGTGCCAGCATGGGACAGTTGAACACTGAAGCTTTCTTT

v_gene: TRBV6-1
d_gene: -
j_gene: TRBJ2-2
abundance: -
CDR3aa: CASSELGFGTGELFF
CDR3nt: TGTGCCAGCAGTGAACTGGGCTTTGGCACCGGGGAGCTGTTTTTT

v_gene: TRBV6-5
d_gene: -
j_gene: TRBJ1-4
abundance: -
CDR3aa: CASSYSRAANEKLFF
CDR3nt: TGTGCCAGCAGTTACTCCCGAGCGGCTAATGAAAAACTGTTTTTT

v_gene: TRBV7-2
d_gene: -
j_gene: TRBJ2-7
abundance: many
CDR3aa: CASSLVLADSPQYEQYF
CDR3nt: TGTGCCAGCAGCTTAGTCTTGGCGGACAGCCCCCAATACGAGCAGTACTTC

v_gene: TRBV5-1
d_gene: -
j_gene: TRBJ2-3
abundance: -
CDR3aa: CASSLPSSESTDTQYF
CDR3nt: TGCGCCAGCAGCTTGCCCAGCAGCGAGAGCACAGATACGCAGTATTTT

v_gene: TRBV11-2
d_gene: TRBD1
j_gene: TRBJ1-5
abundance: -
CDR3aa: CASSFTRRTGYNQPQHF
CDR3nt: TGTGCCAGCAGCTTCACAAGGAGGACAGGGTACAATCAGCCCCAGCATTTT

v_gene: TRBV19
d_gene: TRBD1
j_gene: TRBJ2-4
abundance: once
CDR3aa: CASSMGQGSAKNIQYF
CDR3nt: TGTGCCAGTAGTATGGGACAGGGGTCAGCCAAAAACATTCAGTACTTC

v_gene: TRBV7-9
d_gene: -
j_gene: TRBJ1-1
abundance: -
CDR3aa: CASSPHNPTEAFF
CDR3nt: TGTGCCAGCAGCCCCCACAACCCCACTGAAGCTTTCTTT

v_gene: TRBV6-5
d_gene: -
j_gene: TRBJ2-1
abundance: -
CDR3aa: CASSYGLSSYNEQFF
CDR3nt: TGTGCCAGCAGTTACGGACTCTCCTCCTACAATGAGCAGTTCTTC

v_gene: TRBV5-1
d_gene: TRBD1
j_gene: TRBJ2-2
abundance: -
CDR3aa: CASSLKGATGELFF
CDR3nt: TGCGCCAGCAGCTTAAAGGGGGCCACCGGGGAGCTGTTTTTT

v_gene: TRBV6-5
d_gene: -
j_gene: TRBJ1-5
abundance: -
CDR3aa: CASLDRRNQPQHF
CDR3nt: TGTGCCAGCCTTGACAGACGCAATCAGCCCCAGCATTTT

v_gene: TRBV5-4
d_gene: -
j_gene: TRBJ1-2
abundance: -
CDR3aa: CASGSPGGAFGYTF
CDR3nt: TGTGCCAGCGGGTCCCCCGGGGGGGCCTTTGGCTACACCTTC

v_gene: TRBV4-2
d_gene: -
j_gene: TRBJ1-1
abundance: -
CDR3aa: CASSQDWTRTEAFF
CDR3nt: TGTGCCAGCAGCCAAGATTGGACAAGGACTGAAGCTTTCTTT

v_gene: TRBV5-8
d_gene: -
j_gene: TRBJ2-7
abundance: -
CDR3aa: CASSLSAVLPYEQYF
CDR3nt: TGTGCCAGCAGCTTGTCCGCAGTCCTCCCCTACGAGCAGTACTTC

v_gene: TRBV18
d_gene: -
j_gene: TRBJ1-1
abundance: -
CDR3aa: CASSERAEYTEAFF
CDR3nt: TGTGCCAGCTCGGAGAGGGCTGAGTACACTGAAGCTTTCTTT

v_gene: TRBV6-1
d_gene: TRBD1
j_gene: TRBJ1-2
abundance: -
CDR3aa: CASSESNRGNYGYTF
CDR3nt: TGTGCCAGCAGTGAATCTAACAGGGGGAACTATGGCTACACCTTC

v_gene: TRBV10-3
d_gene: TRBD1
j_gene: TRBJ2-5
abundance: -
CDR3aa: CAISGVRQGEETQYF
CDR3nt: TGTGCCATCAGTGGTGTCCGACAGGGGGAAGAGACCCAGTACTTC

v_gene: TRBV28
d_gene: TRBD1
j_gene: TRBJ1-2
abundance: -
CDR3aa: CASSHDRDRGYTF
CDR3nt: TGTGCCAGCAGTCACGACAGGGACCGAGGCTACACCTTC

v_gene: TRBV18
d_gene: -
j_gene: TRBJ1-4
abundance: -
CDR3aa: CASSPPTTGPIGELFF
CDR3nt: TGTGCCAGCTCACCCCCAACGACAGGCCCGATTGGGGAACTGTTTTTT

v_gene: TRBV30
d_gene: TRBD1
j_gene: TRBJ1-2
abundance: -
CDR3aa: CAWSRGQGGDGYTF
CDR3nt: TGTGCCTGGAGTAGGGGACAGGGAGGTGATGGCTACACCTTC

v_gene: TRBV10-3
d_gene: TRBD1
j_gene: TRBJ1-4
abundance: -
CDR3aa: CAIRSGQLNEKLFF
CDR3nt: TGTGCCATCAGATCGGGACAGCTGAATGAAAAACTGTTTTTT

v_gene: TRBV5-1
d_gene: -
j_gene: TRBJ2-3
abundance: -
CDR3aa: CASSLQPTDTQYF
CDR3nt: TGCGCCAGCAGCTTACAGCCCACAGATACGCAGTATTTT

v_gene: TRBV28
d_gene: -
j_gene: TRBJ2-7
abundance: -
CDR3aa: CASSFTQGRAYEQYF
CDR3nt: TGTGCCAGCAGTTTTACGCAGGGAAGAGCCTACGAGCAGTACTTC

v_gene: TRBV3-1/TRBV3-2
d_gene: TRBD2
j_gene: TRBJ2-1
abundance: -
CDR3aa: CASSQGTSGINEQFF
CDR3nt: TGTGCCAGCAGCCAAGGGACTAGCGGCATCAATGAGCAGTTCTTC

v_gene: TRBV2
d_gene: TRBD2
j_gene: TRBJ2-7
abundance: -
CDR3aa: CASRGGLRDWRYEQYF
CDR3nt: TGTGCCAGCAGGGGGGGACTAAGGGACTGGCGTTACGAGCAGTACTTC

v_gene: TRBV5-6
d_gene: TRBD1
j_gene: TRBJ2-5
abundance: many
CDR3aa: CASSLTGAAETQYF
CDR3nt: TGTGCCAGCAGCTTGACAGGGGCGGCAGAGACCCAGTACTTC

v_gene: TRBV5-1
d_gene: -
j_gene: TRBJ1-2
abundance: -
CDR3aa: CASSSDSPNYGYTF
CDR3nt: TGCGCCAGCAGCTCCGACAGCCCAAACTATGGCTACACCTTC

v_gene: TRBV6-5
d_gene: -
j_gene: TRBJ1-1
abundance: -
CDR3aa: CASSYEGGTEAFF
CDR3nt: TGTGCCAGCAGTTACGAGGGTGGCACTGAAGCTTTCTTT

v_gene: TRBV6-6
d_gene: -
j_gene: TRBJ1-2
abundance: -
CDR3aa: CASSYSSPRDGYGYTF
CDR3nt: TGTGCCAGCAGTTACTCGTCCCCCAGGGATGGCTATGGCTACACCTTC

v_gene: TRBV6-5
d_gene: -
j_gene: TRBJ1-1
abundance: few
CDR3aa: CASSAGGNTEAFF
CDR3nt: TGTGCCAGCAGCGCCGGGGGGAACACTGAAGCTTTCTTT

v_gene: TRBV6-4
d_gene: -
j_gene: TRBJ2-2
abundance: -
CDR3aa: CASSDGTGYGELFF
CDR3nt: TGTGCCAGCAGTGACGGCACAGGGTATGGGGAGCTGTTTTTT

v_gene: TRBV9
d_gene: -
j_gene: TRBJ2-3
abundance: -
CDR3aa: CASSGTRLGLGTDTQYF
CDR3nt: TGTGCCAGCAGCGGAACTCGACTAGGCTTGGGCACAGATACGCAGTATTTT

v_gene: TRBV7-2
d_gene: -
j_gene: TRBJ1-2
abundance: -
CDR3aa: CASSSQGYGYTF
CDR3nt: TGTGCCAGCAGCTCACAGGGTTATGGCTACACCTTC

v_gene: TRBV5-6
d_gene: TRBD1
j_gene: TRBJ1-3
abundance: once
CDR3aa: CASSQRIRQGARGNTIYF
CDR3nt: TGTGCCAGCAGCCAACGTATTAGGCAGGGGGCGAGAGGAAACACCATATATTTT

v_gene: TRBV19
d_gene: -
j_gene: TRBJ1-5
abundance: few
CDR3aa: CATAWGEGNQPQHF
CDR3nt: TGTGCCACCGCGTGGGGGGAGGGCAATCAGCCCCAGCATTTT

v_gene: TRBV3-1/TRBV3-2
d_gene: TRBD2
j_gene: TRBJ2-1
abundance: -
CDR3aa: CASSQWGGAGSMNNEQFF
CDR3nt: TGTGCCAGCAGCCAATGGGGAGGGGCAGGGTCCATGAACAATGAGCAGTTCTTC

v_gene: TRBV24-1
d_gene: TRBD2
j_gene: TRBJ2-2
abundance: -
CDR3aa: CATSDWGRAGGDTGELFF
CDR3nt: TGTGCCACCAGTGACTGGGGTAGAGCGGGGGGAGACACCGGGGAGCTGTTTTTT

v_gene: TRBV6-2/TRBV6-3
d_gene: TRBD2
j_gene: TRBJ2-7
abundance: -
CDR3aa: CASSGTGGPYEQYF
CDR3nt: TGTGCCAGCAGTGGTACGGGGGGGCCCTACGAGCAGTACTTC

v_gene: TRBV4-1
d_gene: -
j_gene: TRBJ2-7
abundance: -
CDR3aa: CASSHLPGRGETPYEQYF
CDR3nt: TGCGCCAGCAGCCACCTCCCGGGCAGGGGGGAAACCCCCTACGAGCAGTACTTC

v_gene: TRBV29-1
d_gene: TRBD1
j_gene: TRBJ1-5
abundance: once
CDR3aa: CSVSLPQGNQPQHF
CDR3nt: TGCAGCGTTTCTCTCCCACAGGGGAATCAGCCCCAGCATTTT